The T cell receptor (beta chain) under discussion was sequenced for a study of molecular identifiers for immune sequencing clone quantification. About the study: Replicate RNA from 20,000 or 100,000 naive CD8 T cells formed five aliquots; four were sequenced.

There are a few counts of this clonotype. With RNA at 10%, 30% or 50%, naive CD8 libraries came from roughly 20,000 to 1,000,000 sorted cells. Previously described methods with listed TCR primers produced the bulk TCR libraries. MiXCR, applied by TCRdb to the PCR reads, yields one record per CDR3 protein. The sample has 100,000 or so distinct CDR3 sequences; roughly a third are singletons. Sequenced material: naive CD8+ T cells from blood, with Jurkat cell RNA spiked in. Indicated subset: FACS-sorted CD8+CD4-CCR7+CD45RA+ naive T cells. The clonotype comes from a human donor in good health. Some libraries in this study had Jurkat cell RNA spiked in.

CDR3: CASSRTGTYNSPLHF. CDR3 bases: TGTGCCAGCAGTCGGACAGGGACCTATAATTCACCCCTCCACTTT. The chain joins TRBV27 to TRBJ1-6, with TRBD1 matching over 8 bases. Germline assignment: CDR1 MNHEY and CDR2 SMNVEV (reference sequence). J lost 2 bases, V lost 5 bases, and 2 bases had no gene match. The CDR3 sequence is 15 residues long.